The clone carrying this T cell receptor (beta chain) showed up many times. Amplified regions were TCR beta CDR3 sequences from RNA transcripts. When the TCR CDR3 underwent first-round RT-PCR, the HTBI primer set was used. TCRdb passed the multiplex PCR reads through MiXCR, listing each CDR3 protein once. Among 750,000 to 950,000 distinct CDR3 sequences listed, 38% were seen once. This sample is drawn from a study of T cells in Graves' hyperthyroidism and ophthalmopathy. This CDR3 has 13 residues. Per germline, CDR1 SEHNR and CDR2 FQNEAQ (reference sequence). Trimming took off 4 bases at V and 6 bases at J, with 9 bases between the two ends.

The sequence came from a man between 18 and 29 years old with Graves' hyperthyroidism. V is TRBV7-9 and J is TRBJ2-2; TRBD1 might be the D (6 bases). The source material was blood. The CDR3 here is CASSSGVAGELFF. The CDR3 bases are TGTGCCAGCAGCTCAGGGGTAGCCGGGGAGCTGTTTTTT.